The T cell receptor (beta chain) described here comes from a study of CXCR3-negative and CXCR3-positive naive CD8 T cells. The TRB cDNA libraries were prepared by 5' RACE with UMI labels. After re-calling the 5' RACE reads, TCRdb lists one entry per CDR3 protein, DNA absent. The sample has 100,000 to 150,000 distinct CDR3 sequences. The CDR3 totals 13 residues. The origin of this receptor is a human donor in good health. Some clones in this sample may be carry-over from other donors' samples. Sequencing was performed on naive CXCR3- CD8+ T cells from blood. Stated subset: CD45RO-CCR7+CD27+CD95- naive CD8+ T cells lacking CXCR3 (TNR3-). The chain couples TRBV12-3 or TRBV12-4 to TRBJ1-5. The CDR3 region is CASSSGTTGSQHF.